Included here is one T cell receptor (beta chain) sequence, with context. These data belong to a study of blood T cell repertoires in COVID-19. V lost 8 bases, J lost 10 bases, and 3 bases stayed unmatched. This CDR3 region has 13 residues. Per the study methods: Amplified reference gene primers provided the basis for estimating nucleated cell counts. Libraries were prepared by immunoSEQ multiplex PCR; TCRdb keeps only in-frame clonotypes and omits some of them. For V, J and clone size, that table is used; D and trimming come from the DNA. This sample carries 150,000 to 200,000 clones, roughly 81% of them seen once, and the ten largest clones take 5% to 6%.

This receptor was obtained from a woman aged 50 to 65 with COVID-19, enrolled during active disease. This chain connects TRBV12-3 or TRBV12-4 to TRBJ1-6; 12 bases match TRBD1. Sequenced: peripheral blood. The CDR3 sequence: CASRDRGLSPLHF. DNA for the CDR3: TGTGCCAGCCGGGACAGGGGGCTGTCACCCCTCCACTTT.